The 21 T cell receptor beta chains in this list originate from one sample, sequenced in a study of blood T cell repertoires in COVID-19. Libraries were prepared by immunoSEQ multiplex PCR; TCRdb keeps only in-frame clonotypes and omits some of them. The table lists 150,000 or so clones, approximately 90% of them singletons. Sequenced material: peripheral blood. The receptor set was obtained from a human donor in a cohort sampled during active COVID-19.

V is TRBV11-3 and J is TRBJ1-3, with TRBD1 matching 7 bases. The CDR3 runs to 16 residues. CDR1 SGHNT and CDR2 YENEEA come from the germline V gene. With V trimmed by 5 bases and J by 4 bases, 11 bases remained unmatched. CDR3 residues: CASSRSGQRAGNTIYF. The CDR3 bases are TGTGCCAGCAGCCGGTCGGGACAGCGGGCAGGAAACACCATATATTTT.

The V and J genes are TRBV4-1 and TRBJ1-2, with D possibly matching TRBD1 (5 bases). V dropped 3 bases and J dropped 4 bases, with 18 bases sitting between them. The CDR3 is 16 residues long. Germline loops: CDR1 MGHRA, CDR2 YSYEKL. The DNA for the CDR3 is TGCGCCAGCAGCCACCAGGGTTCTTTGGGGGGCTATGGCTACACCTTC. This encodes CASSHQGSLGGYGYTF.

The CDR3 sequence is CSVDGTDTQYF. DNA for the CDR3: TGCAGCGTTGACGGGACAGATACGCAGTATTTT. This chain uses TRBV29-1 with TRBJ2-3; D not resolved. Germline V CDR1 and CDR2: SQVTM, ANQGSEA. The CDR3 is 11 amino acids. V was trimmed by 3 bases and J by 3 bases, leaving 4 bases between them.

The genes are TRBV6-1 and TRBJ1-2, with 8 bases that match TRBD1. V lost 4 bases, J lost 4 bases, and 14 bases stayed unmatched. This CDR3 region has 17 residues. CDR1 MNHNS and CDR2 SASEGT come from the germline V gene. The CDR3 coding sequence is TGTGCCAGCAGTGGGAGATTCATAAGGGACAGGAGCTATGGCTACACCTTC. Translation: CASSGRFIRDRSYGYTF.

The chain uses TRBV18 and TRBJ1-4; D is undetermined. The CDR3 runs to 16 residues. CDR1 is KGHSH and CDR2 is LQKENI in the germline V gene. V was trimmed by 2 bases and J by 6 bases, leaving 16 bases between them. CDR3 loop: CASSPGRGQRHEKLFF. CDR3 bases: TGTGCCAGCTCACCAGGCCGGGGTCAGCGCCATGAAAAACTGTTTTTT.

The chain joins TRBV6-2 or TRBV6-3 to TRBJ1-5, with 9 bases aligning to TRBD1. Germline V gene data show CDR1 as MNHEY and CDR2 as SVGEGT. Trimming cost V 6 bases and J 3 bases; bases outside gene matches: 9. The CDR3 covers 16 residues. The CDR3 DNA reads TGTGCCAGCAGCGGGGGGGGACAGGGATCCAATCAGCCCCAGCATTTT. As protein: CASSGGGQGSNQPQHF.

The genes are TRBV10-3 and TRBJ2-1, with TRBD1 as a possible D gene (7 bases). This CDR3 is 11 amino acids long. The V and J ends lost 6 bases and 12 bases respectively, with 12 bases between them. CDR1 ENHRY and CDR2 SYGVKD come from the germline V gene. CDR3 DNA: TGTGCCATCAGCCACCAGGGGGGGCAGTTCTTC. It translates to CAISHQGGQFF.

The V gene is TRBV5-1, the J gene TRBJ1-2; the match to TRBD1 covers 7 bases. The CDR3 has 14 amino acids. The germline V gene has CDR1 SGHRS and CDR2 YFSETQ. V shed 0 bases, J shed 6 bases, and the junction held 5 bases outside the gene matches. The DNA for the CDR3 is TGCGCCAGCAGCTTGGAACCAGGGGGAGATGGCTACACCTTC. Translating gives CASSLEPGGDGYTF.

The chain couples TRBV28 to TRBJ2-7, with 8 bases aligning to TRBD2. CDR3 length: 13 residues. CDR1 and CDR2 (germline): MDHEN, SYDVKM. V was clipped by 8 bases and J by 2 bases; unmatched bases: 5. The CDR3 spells CASRGGTTYEQYF. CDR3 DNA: TGTGCCAGCCGGGGGGGGACTACCTACGAGCAGTACTTC.

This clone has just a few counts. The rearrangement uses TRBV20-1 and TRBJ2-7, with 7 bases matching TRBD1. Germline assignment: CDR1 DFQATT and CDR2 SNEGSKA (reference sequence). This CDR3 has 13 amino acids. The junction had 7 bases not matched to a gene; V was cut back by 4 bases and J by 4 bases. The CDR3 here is CSATDRAGYEQYF. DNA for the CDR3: TGCAGTGCTACTGACAGGGCCGGGTACGAGCAGTACTTC.

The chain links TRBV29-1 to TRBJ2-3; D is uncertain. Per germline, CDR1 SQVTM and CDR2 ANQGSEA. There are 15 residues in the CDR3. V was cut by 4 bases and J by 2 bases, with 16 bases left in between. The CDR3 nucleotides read TGCAGCGTTGGGTTGTTTAGCTCTCACACAGATACGCAGTATTTT. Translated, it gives CSVGLFSSHTDTQYF.

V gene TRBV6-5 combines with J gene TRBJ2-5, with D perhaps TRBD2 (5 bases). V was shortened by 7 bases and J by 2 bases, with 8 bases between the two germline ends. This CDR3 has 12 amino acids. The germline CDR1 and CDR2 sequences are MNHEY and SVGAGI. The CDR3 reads CASMTGQETQYF. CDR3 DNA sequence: TGTGCCAGCATGACGGGGCAAGAGACCCAGTACTTC.

DNA of the CDR3: TGTGCCAGCAGCTTAGTAGGTAGCGGGGCGCTCTCCTACAATGAGCAGTTCTTC. Translation: CASSLVGSGALSYNEQFF. This sequence joins TRBV11-2 and TRBJ2-1; TRBD2 matches at 8 bases. V lost 1 base to trimming and J lost 0 bases; unmatched junction nucleotides: 8. Germline CDR1 reads SGHAT; CDR2 reads FQNNGV. The CDR3 extends over 18 amino acids.

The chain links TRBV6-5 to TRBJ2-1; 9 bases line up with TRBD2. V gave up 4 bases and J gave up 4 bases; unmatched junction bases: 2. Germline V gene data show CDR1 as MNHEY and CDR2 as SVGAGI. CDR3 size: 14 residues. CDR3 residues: CASSSSGAYNEQFF. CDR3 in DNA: TGTGCCAGCAGTTCTAGCGGGGCTTACAATGAGCAGTTCTTC.

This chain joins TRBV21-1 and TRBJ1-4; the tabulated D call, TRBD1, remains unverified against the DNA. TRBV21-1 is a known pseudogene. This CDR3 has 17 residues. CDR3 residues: CASSGQGRKATNEKLFF. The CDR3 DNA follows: TGTGCCAGCAGCGGACAGGGGCGAAAAGCAACTAATGAAAAACTGTTTTTT.

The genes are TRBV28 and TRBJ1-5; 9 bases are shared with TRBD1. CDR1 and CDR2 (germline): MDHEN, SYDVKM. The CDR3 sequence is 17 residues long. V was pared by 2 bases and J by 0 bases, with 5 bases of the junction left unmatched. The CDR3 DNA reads TGTGCCAGCAGTTTAAGGGCGACAGGGGGTAGCAATCAGCCCCAGCATTTT. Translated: CASSLRATGGSNQPQHF.

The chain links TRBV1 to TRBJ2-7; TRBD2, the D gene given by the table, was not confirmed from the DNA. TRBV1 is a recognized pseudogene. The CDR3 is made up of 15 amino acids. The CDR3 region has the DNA TGCACCAGCAGCCAGGACCGGGACTGCTCCTACGAGCAGTACTTC. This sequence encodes CTSSQDRDCSYEQYF.

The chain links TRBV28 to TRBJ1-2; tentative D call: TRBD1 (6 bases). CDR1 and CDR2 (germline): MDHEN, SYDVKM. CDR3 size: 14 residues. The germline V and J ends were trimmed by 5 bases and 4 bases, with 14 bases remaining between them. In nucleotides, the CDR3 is TGTGCCAGCAGTACAGACAGGACAACCTATGGCTACACCTTC. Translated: CASSTDRTTYGYTF.

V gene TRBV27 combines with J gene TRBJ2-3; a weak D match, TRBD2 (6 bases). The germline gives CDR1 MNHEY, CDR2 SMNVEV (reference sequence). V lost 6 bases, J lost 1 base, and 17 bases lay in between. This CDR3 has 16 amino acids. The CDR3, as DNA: TGTGCCAGCAGCAACCCGAGGACTATTGGCACAGATACGCAGTATTTT. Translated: CASSNPRTIGTDTQYF.

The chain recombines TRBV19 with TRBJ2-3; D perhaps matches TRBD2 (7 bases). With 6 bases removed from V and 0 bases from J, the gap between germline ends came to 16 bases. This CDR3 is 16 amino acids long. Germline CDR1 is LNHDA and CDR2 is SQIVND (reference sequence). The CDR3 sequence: CASRPRRGPSTDTQYF. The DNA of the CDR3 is TGTGCCAGTAGGCCCCGGCGGGGGCCTAGCACAGATACGCAGTATTTT.

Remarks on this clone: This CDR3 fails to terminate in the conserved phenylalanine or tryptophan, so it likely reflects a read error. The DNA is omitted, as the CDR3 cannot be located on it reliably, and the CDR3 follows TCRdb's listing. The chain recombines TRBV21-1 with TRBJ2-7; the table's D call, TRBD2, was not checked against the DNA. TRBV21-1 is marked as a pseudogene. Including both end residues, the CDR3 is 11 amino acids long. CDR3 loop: CASSKAGDSSA.